A single sample gave rise to the 26 T cell receptor beta chains below, sequenced in a study of CD8+ T cells in alopecia areata. Sample treatment: oral pan-JAK inhibitor, 5-10 mg twice daily. The authors extracted RNA and reverse transcribed it into cDNA as the sequencing template. Assay: immunoSEQ multiplex PCR; the TCRdb copy retains only in-frame clones and omits some. The sample carries 150,000 to 200,000 clones, around 58% recorded once. This specimen was CD4+ T cells sorted from blood, taken at approximately week 60, from a patient treated with tofacitinib. The source of these receptors is a human donor with alopecia areata.

V usage is TRBV29-1 and J usage is TRBJ1-1; 12 nucleotides line up with TRBD1. The CDR3 spans 15 residues. V was pared by 7 bases and J by 5 bases, with 11 bases of the junction left unmatched. Germline CDR1 is SQVTM and CDR2 is ANQGSEA. The chain's CDR3 is CSARPGQGASTEAFF. The CDR3 DNA reads TGCAGCGCTAGACCGGGACAGGGGGCGAGTACTGAAGCTTTCTTT.

Points on this clone: Other DNA variants within this sample encode the same CDR3. The chain joins TRBV6-6 to TRBJ2-7; no clear D gene. This CDR3 spans 11 amino acids. Deletions cut 0 bases from V and 6 bases from J, with 3 bases between. Germline loops: CDR1 MNHNY, CDR2 SVGAGI (reference sequence). The CDR3 nucleotides are TGTGCCAGCAGTTACTCCCGCGAGCAGTACTTC. Translating it yields CASSYSREQYF.

This clone was recorded once. V and J are TRBV4-1 and TRBJ1-4; D gene ambiguous. Trimming cost V 10 bases and J 7 bases, with 16 bases left between them. The germline V gene has CDR1 MGHRA and CDR2 YSYEKL. This CDR3 is built from 13 residues. The CDR3 spells CATAGVYGEKLFF. The CDR3 nucleotides read TGCGCCACGGCCGGGGTGTATGGTGAAAAACTGTTTTTT.

V is TRBV5-1 and J is TRBJ2-4; D is unclear. V gave up 0 bases and J gave up 4 bases, with 8 bases separating them. The CDR3 totals 14 residues. Germline V lookup: CDR1 SGHRS, CDR2 YFSETQ. The DNA for the CDR3 is TGCGCCAGCAGCTTGGCAGGCCAGAAAAACATTCAGTACTTC. Its protein is CASSLAGQKNIQYF.

CDR3 nucleotide sequence: TGCGCCAGCAGGGGAACCGGGACGTCCTACAATGAGCAGTTCTTC. This translates into CASRGTGTSYNEQFF. This rearrangement joins TRBV5-1 to TRBJ2-1; TRBD1 or TRBD2 may be the D gene (5 bases each). This CDR3 contains 15 residues. Germline lookup yields CDR1 SGHRS and CDR2 YFSETQ. Trimming shortened V by 5 bases and J by 1 base, and 13 bases separated the two germline ends.

The chain links TRBV25-1 to TRBJ2-5, with D maybe TRBD1 (8 bases). Germline CDR1 and CDR2: MGHDK and SYGVNS. Trimming removed 5 bases from V and 5 bases from J, with 15 bases in between. The CDR3 is 14 residues long. CDR3 in DNA: TGTGCCAGCAGTAAACAGGGGGGGTGGGAGACCCAGTACTTC. This encodes CASSKQGGWETQYF. The whole variable domain, filled in from reference TRBV25-1 and TRBJ2-5, reads EADIYQTPRYLVIGTGKKITLECSQTMGHDKMYWYQQDPGMELHLIHYSYGVNSTEKGDLSSESTVSRIRTEHFPLTLESARPSHTSQYLCASSKQGGWETQYFGPGTRLLVL.

This clone was found once. V and J are TRBV4-1 and TRBJ2-5, with D uncertain. The better agreement between TRBJ2-7 and the DNA end casts doubt on the J call. Germline-derived CDR1 and CDR2 are MGHRA and YSYEKL. This CDR3 has 14 residues. CDR3 sequence: CASSQDRGFYEQYF. The CDR3 nucleotides read TGCGCCAGCAGCCAAGATAGAGGTTTCTACGAGCAGTACTTC.

J is TRBJ2-7 and V is TRBV7-9; D may be TRBD1 (5 bases). V lost 5 bases to trimming and J lost 0 bases, with 14 bases between them. The germline V gene has CDR1 SEHNR and CDR2 FQNEAQ (reference sequence). This CDR3 has 15 amino acids. The CDR3 bases are TGTGCCAGCAGCCCCCCAGGGTCTGGCTCCTACGAGCAGTACTTC. The encoded protein is CASSPPGSGSYEQYF. The complete variable domain, with remaining parts taken from reference TRBV7-9 and TRBJ2-7, reads DTGVSQNPRHKITKRGQNVTFRCDPISEHNRLYWYRQTLGQGPEFLTYFQNEAQLEKSRLLSDRFSAERPKGSFSTLEIQRTEQGDSAMYLCASSPPGSGSYEQYFGPGTRLTVT.

The J gene is TRBJ1-1, the V gene TRBV30; tentatively, D is TRBD1 (6 bases). Germline V gene lookup returns CDR1 GTSNPN and CDR2 SVGIG (reference sequence). Trimming stripped 7 bases from V and 0 bases from J, with 12 bases between. CDR3 length: 13 amino acids. The CDR3 DNA reads as TGTGCCTTAAAGAGGGGGTTGAACACTGAAGCTTTCTTT. Amino acid sequence: CALKRGLNTEAFF.

This clone was seen a handful of times. V and J are TRBV7-3 and TRBJ2-2, with D perhaps given as TRBD1 or TRBD2 (5 bases each). V shed 5 bases and J shed 3 bases, with 10 bases lying between them. CDR3 size: 14 residues. Germline-derived CDR1 and CDR2 are SGHTA and FQGTGA. The DNA for the CDR3 is TGTGCCAGCAGCAGGGACGGACACACCGGGGAGCTGTTTTTT. Its translation: CASSRDGHTGELFF.

This clone was observed once. The chain has TRBV9 and TRBJ2-5; D is tentatively TRBD1 or TRBD2 (5 bases each). CDR3 length equals 15 residues. Germline CDR1 is SGDLS and CDR2 is YYNGEE. The V end lost 4 bases, the J end lost 7 bases, and 20 bases lay between the germline ends. The CDR3 here is CASSPDPGTVATQYF. Here the CDR3 DNA reads TGTGCCAGCAGCCCCGACCCAGGGACGGTGGCGACCCAGTACTTC.

The chain combines TRBV30 with TRBJ1-1; D uncertain. V lost 3 bases, J lost 1 base, and 9 bases lay in between. From germline, CDR1 is GTSNPN and CDR2 SVGIG (reference sequence). The CDR3 is made up of 13 amino acids. CDR3 protein: CAWRNQQNTEAFF. The DNA for the CDR3 is TGTGCCTGGAGAAACCAGCAGAACACTGAAGCTTTCTTT. Supplemented by reference TRBV30 and TRBJ1-1, the full variable domain reads SQTIHQWPATLVQPVGSPLSLECTVEGTSNPNLYWYRQAAGRGLQLLFYSVGIGQISSEVPQNLSASRPQDRQFILSSKKLLLSDSGFYLCAWRNQQNTEAFFGQGTRLTVV.

This clone was counted only a few times. V and J are TRBV18 and TRBJ1-2; the D is unclear. The V gene lost 3 bases and the J gene lost 4 bases, with 9 bases spanning the gap. Germline V gene data show CDR1 as KGHSH and CDR2 as LQKENI. The CDR3 contains 13 residues. In nucleotides, the CDR3 is TGTGCCAGCTCACCTAGTATGGGCTATGGCTACACCTTC. It codes for CASSPSMGYGYTF.

J is TRBJ2-3 and V is TRBV9; 8 nucleotides align to TRBD2. The CDR3 covers 14 residues. Germline V gene lookup returns CDR1 SGDLS and CDR2 YYNGEE. J gave up 6 bases and V 2 bases, and 5 bases lay outside the gene matches. In DNA, the CDR3 is TGTGCCAGCAGCGTCGCGGGGGGCGGTGATACGCAGTATTTT. Translation: CASSVAGGGDTQYF.

The chain links TRBV11-2 to TRBJ2-7, with 11 nucleotides matching TRBD1. Germline V gene data show CDR1 as SGHAT and CDR2 as FQNNGV. V lost 3 bases and J lost 2; bases outside the gene matches: 6. The CDR3 length is 16 residues. The CDR3 region is CASSFLGTGGTYEQYF. CDR3 sequence (DNA): TGTGCCAGCAGCTTCCTCGGGACAGGGGGAACCTACGAGCAGTACTTC.

A single count supports this clone. The chain carries TRBV30 and TRBJ1-2; D uncertain. CDR3 length: 11 amino acids. Germline CDR1 GTSNPN, CDR2 SVGIG (reference sequence). With 2 bases removed from V and 8 bases from J, the gap between germline ends came to 9 bases. CDR3 in amino acids: CAWSITGGYTF. The CDR3 DNA reads TGTGCCTGGAGTATAACGGGGGGCTACACCTTC.

The chain couples TRBV18 to TRBJ2-3; D is unclear. Per germline, CDR1 KGHSH and CDR2 LQKENI. Trimming pared 1 base from V and 3 bases from J, leaving 5 bases between. CDR3 length: 13 residues. CDR3 DNA sequence: TGTGCCAGCTCACCACTGGATACAGATACGCAGTATTTT. Amino acid sequence: CASSPLDTDTQYF.

The rearrangement joins TRBV5-1 to TRBJ2-3, with 9 bases lining up with TRBD2. This CDR3 contains 16 residues. V shed 2 bases, J shed 2 bases, and the junction held 6 bases outside the gene matches. Germline lookup yields CDR1 SGHRS and CDR2 YFSETQ. The CDR3 region is CASSFERGAITDTQYF. The CDR3 DNA reads as TGCGCCAGCAGCTTTGAGCGGGGGGCGATCACAGATACGCAGTATTTT.

This clone has more than one count but fewer than ten. This rearrangement joins TRBV29-1 to TRBJ2-5, with D possibly TRBD1 on 5 matching bases. The CDR3 is 18 residues long. Germline CDR1 reads SQVTM; CDR2 reads ANQGSEA. V was cut by 3 bases and J by 1 base, with 24 bases left in between. DNA of the CDR3: TGCAGCGTTGACCGGACAAGGACAATCCCGACGCCCCAAGAGACCCAGTACTTC. It specifies CSVDRTRTIPTPQETQYF.

The J gene is TRBJ1-2, the V gene TRBV30, with unresolved D. CDR1 is GTSNPN and CDR2 is SVGIG in the germline V gene (reference sequence). The V end was cut by 3 bases, the J end by 2 bases, with 10 bases between. The CDR3 contains 13 residues. CDR3 amino acids: CAWSLNPNYGYTF. The CDR3 nucleotides are TGTGCCTGGAGCCTCAACCCGAACTATGGCTACACCTTC.

The J gene is TRBJ2-7, the V gene TRBV20-1; D is undetermined. CDR3 length: 11 amino acids. CDR1 and CDR2 (germline): DFQATT, SNEGSKA (reference sequence). Trimming cost V 3 bases and J 4 bases, with 7 bases left between them. Here the CDR3 DNA reads TGCAGTGCTAGTTCCCCTTACGAGCAGTACTTC. Translating gives CSASSPYEQYF.

This clone occurred a few times. V and J are TRBV23-1 and TRBJ2-1; TRBD2 matches at 11 bases. TRBV23-1 is placed among ORFs of uncertain function. Trimming removed 5 bases from V and 10 bases from J; junction bases left unmatched: 13. The CDR3 is 16 residues long. The CDR3 protein is CASSISGTSGSAEQFF. The CDR3 nucleotides read TGCGCCAGCAGTATATCCGGGACTAGCGGTTCCGCCGAGCAGTTCTTC.

The chain couples TRBV6-1 to TRBJ1-1; D not resolved. CDR1 is MNHNS and CDR2 is SASEGT in the germline V gene. The CDR3 runs to 13 residues. The V end lost 5 bases, the J end lost 1 base, and 8 bases lay between the germline ends. The CDR3: CASSQHSNTEAFF. The CDR3 nucleotides read TGTGCCAGCAGTCAGCATTCGAACACTGAAGCTTTCTTT.

This sequence joins TRBV6-5 and TRBJ2-5; 9 bases agree with TRBD1. The germline gives CDR1 MNHEY, CDR2 SVGAGI. V lost 6 bases to trimming and J lost 14 bases; unmatched junction nucleotides: 10. The CDR3 extends over 12 amino acids. The CDR3, as DNA: TGTGCCAGCAGACCTGGACAGGGGATACCTTACTTC. Its protein product is CASRPGQGIPYF.

This clone was picked up a small number of times. This sequence joins TRBV30 and TRBJ2-1, with D maybe TRBD2 (5 bases). The CDR3 extends over 15 amino acids. Germline lookup yields CDR1 GTSNPN and CDR2 SVGIG (reference sequence). V was cut by 0 bases and J by 10 bases, with 19 bases left in between. Here the CDR3 DNA reads TGTGCCTGGAGTGTCGGTTCCGTAGGACGGAGGGAGCAGTTCTTC. Its translation is CAWSVGSVGRREQFF.

This clone was picked up a small number of times. The junction shows a germline mismatch at one end, possibly a read error. This chain uses TRBV7-7 with TRBJ2-1; maybe TRBD2 (6 bases). Germline V lookup: CDR1 SSHAT, CDR2 FNYEAQ (reference sequence). The CDR3 is 14 residues long. CDR3 DNA sequence: TGTGCTAGCAGCTTCGGGGGAAGGGAGGATGAGCAGTTCTTC. Protein sequence: CASSFGGREDEQFF.